These 17 T cell receptor beta chains originate from one sample sequenced in a study of beta chain features in type 1 diabetes. Expressed TCRB transcripts were sequenced because the isolated RNA had all been reverse transcribed beforehand. Libraries were prepared by immunoSEQ multiplex PCR; TCRdb keeps only in-frame clonotypes and omits some of them. The repertoire consists of almost 350,000 clones, with around 8% occurring once and the leading ten covering around 0.44%. The sample taken for sequencing was central memory CD4+ T cells from blood. The source of these receptors is a woman aged 18 to 35 in good health.

This clone was observed many times. J is TRBJ1-5 and V is TRBV28; no clear D. The CDR3 has 14 residues. V was clipped by 6 bases and J by 4 bases, with 13 bases between them. Looked up from germline, CDR1 is MDHEN and CDR2 is SYDVKM. The CDR3 nucleotides are TGTGCCAGCAGCGCCCGACGCAATAATCAGCCCCAGCATTTT. This sequence encodes CASSARRNNQPQHF.

This clone came up many times. Within the sample, other DNA sequences also encode this same CDR3. The chain links TRBV7-2 to TRBJ2-7; no definite D call. The germline V gene has CDR1 SGHTA and CDR2 FQGNSA. The ends were cut back, 2 bases at V and 3 bases at J, with 5 bases in the middle. This CDR3 has 12 residues. CDR3: CASSLIFYEQYF. The DNA of the CDR3 is TGTGCCAGCAGCTTAATCTTCTACGAGCAGTACTTC.

This clone has more than one count but fewer than ten. The chain combines TRBV11-2 with TRBJ2-5; 15 positions agree with TRBD2. This CDR3 region has 17 residues. V lost 4 bases to trimming and J lost 5 bases; unmatched junction nucleotides: 8. Germline lookup yields CDR1 SGHAT and CDR2 FQNNGV. This chain's CDR3 is CASSSRTSGRARETQYF. The CDR3 DNA sequence: TGTGCCAGCAGCTCGAGGACTAGCGGGAGGGCCCGGGAGACCCAGTACTTC.

There are a few counts of this clone. The gene calls are TRBV5-6 and TRBJ2-5, with a weak D call TRBD1 (6 bases). Gene TRBJ2-7 matches the end of the DNA better, so the J call may be wrong. Germline loops: CDR1 SGHDT, CDR2 YYEEEE. The CDR3 contains 15 residues. The CDR3, as DNA: TGTGCCAGCAGCTTGGGGCAGGGGATGACCTACGAGCAGTACTTC. Protein product: CASSLGQGMTYEQYF.

The chain joins TRBV28 to TRBJ1-4; D perhaps matches TRBD1 (5 bases). The germline V and J ends were trimmed by 5 bases and 6 bases, with 25 bases remaining between them. The length of the CDR3 is 18 residues. Germline V gene sequence: CDR1 MDHEN, CDR2 SYDVKM. The CDR3 coding sequence is TGTGCCAGCAGTCCGAATCAGCTGCGTGGGGGTAGACATGAAAAACTGTTTTTT. Its protein product is CASSPNQLRGGRHEKLFF.

This clone has more than one count but fewer than ten. This chain uses TRBV29-1 with TRBJ1-4; the D gene is possibly TRBD1 (5 bases). V lost 4 bases, J lost 3 bases, and 15 bases lay in between. Germline CDR1 reads SQVTM; CDR2 reads ANQGSEA. The CDR3 contains 15 residues. CDR3 protein: CSVVGRGGSNEKLFF. DNA of the CDR3: TGCAGCGTTGTCGGTAGGGGAGGATCTAATGAAAAACTGTTTTTT.

This clone was seen a few times. The chain uses TRBV7-3 and TRBJ1-3; 9 bases agree with TRBD1. The assigned J gene may be wrong: the sequence end matches TRBJ2-2 better. Germline CDR1 is SGHTA and CDR2 is FQGTGA. CDR3 length: 15 residues. The CDR3 nucleotides read TGTGCCAGCAGCCCCGGACAGGGGATCGCCGGGGAGCTGTTTTTT. This encodes CASSPGQGIAGELFF.

The CDR3 DNA follows: TGTGCTAGTGGTTTGGGACAGCCGAACACTGAAGCTTTCTTT. It yields the protein CASGLGQPNTEAFF. The genes are TRBV12-5 and TRBJ1-1; possibly TRBD1 for D (5 bases). Germline V gene data show CDR1 as LGHNT and CDR2 as FRNRAP. Deletions cut 1 base from V and 1 base from J, with 7 bases between. The CDR3 sequence is 14 residues long.

This clone has a handful of counts. This chain links TRBV2 with TRBJ1-1; TRBD1 matches 7 bases. Germline V lookup: CDR1 SNHLY, CDR2 FYNNEI. The CDR3 length is 15 residues. V lost 4 bases to trimming and J lost 1 base; unmatched junction nucleotides: 6. CDR3 sequence: CASSGGGTENTEAFF. The CDR3 DNA follows: TGTGCCAGCAGTGGGGGCGGGACAGAGAACACTGAAGCTTTCTTT.

The rearrangement joins TRBV28 to TRBJ2-7, with D possibly called TRBD1 or TRBD2 (5 bases each). Trimming shortened V by 2 bases and J by 3 bases, and 11 bases separated the two germline ends. CDR1 is MDHEN, CDR2 SYDVKM, per germline. The CDR3 has 14 residues. CDR3 in amino acids: CASSLVGTDYEQYF. The CDR3 DNA reads as TGTGCCAGCAGTTTAGTCGGGACCGACTACGAGCAGTACTTC.

This clone was observed a few times. The gene calls are TRBV2 and TRBJ2-1; possibly TRBD1 or TRBD2 for D (5 bases each). Trimming cost V 5 bases and J 12 bases, with 14 bases left between them. This CDR3 has 12 amino acids. Germline CDR1 is SNHLY and CDR2 is FYNNEI. CDR3 sequence reads: CASSPLGVGQFF. In DNA form, the CDR3 reads TGTGCCAGCAGTCCTTTGGGGGTAGGGCAGTTCTTC. The complete variable domain, with remaining parts taken from reference TRBV2 and TRBJ2-1, reads EPEVTQTPSHQVTQMGQEVILRCVPISNHLYFYWYRQILGQKVEFLVSFYNNEISEKSEIFDDQFSVERPDGSNFTLKIRSTKLEDSAMYFCASSPLGVGQFFGPGTRLTVL.

The V call is TRBV4-1, the J call TRBJ2-4; 12 nucleotides agree with TRBD2. This CDR3 contains 15 residues. Per germline, CDR1 MGHRA and CDR2 YSYEKL. Trimming cost V 3 bases and J 8 bases; bases outside gene matches: 5. The CDR3 reads CASSQPTSGRYIQYF. CDR3 nucleotide sequence: TGCGCCAGCAGCCAGCCGACTAGCGGGAGATACATTCAGTACTTC.

This clone was recorded a few times. V usage is TRBV6-6 and J usage is TRBJ2-7; D might be TRBD2 (5 bases). The germline V and J ends were trimmed by 6 bases and 2 bases, with 11 bases remaining between them. CDR1 is MNHNY and CDR2 is SVGAGI in the germline V gene (reference sequence). The CDR3 totals 13 residues. CDR3 sequence: CASSQLVAYEQYF. In nucleotides, the CDR3 is TGTGCCAGCAGCCAACTAGTTGCCTACGAGCAGTACTTC.

This clone was observed a handful of times. The chain carries TRBV6-5 and TRBJ1-1; 8 nucleotides align to TRBD1. The CDR3 totals 15 residues. Trimming took 6 bases from V and 6 from J; bases not matched to a gene: 12. CDR1 and CDR2 from the germline V gene are MNHEY and SVGAGI. CDR3 sequence (DNA): TGTGCCAGCAGGAAATACGACAGGGGTGGACCTGAAGCTTTCTTT. Translating gives CASRKYDRGGPEAFF.

This CDR3 is CASSPDRAGANVLTF. CDR3 in DNA: TGTGCCAGCAGTCCCGACAGGGCCGGGGCCAACGTCCTGACTTTC. V is TRBV2 and J is TRBJ2-6, with 7 bases that match TRBD1. This CDR3 comprises 15 residues. The germline V gene encodes CDR1 SNHLY and CDR2 FYNNEI. V lost 5 bases to trimming and J lost 4 bases; unmatched junction nucleotides: 5.

This clone has just a few counts. This chain links TRBV6-5 with TRBJ2-3; 7 nucleotides line up with TRBD2. V shed 0 bases, J shed 4 bases, and the junction held 4 bases outside the gene matches. Per germline, CDR1 MNHEY and CDR2 SVGAGI. This CDR3 is built from 15 residues. CDR3 DNA: TGTGCCAGCAGTTACTCGTTCCGGGAGGCAGATACGCAGTATTTT. Translated, it gives CASSYSFREADTQYF.

The chain joins TRBV6-6 to TRBJ2-5; D call uncertain. TRBJ2-7 matches the DNA end more closely, so the J call is doubtful. This CDR3 is 13 amino acids long. CDR1 is MNHNY and CDR2 is SVGAGI in the germline V gene (reference sequence). CDR3 region: CASNQRSHYEQYF. The CDR3 coding sequence is TGTGCCAGCAATCAGAGGAGTCACTACGAGCAGTACTTC.